The clone carrying this T cell receptor beta chain occurred once. Its antigen is not known. Trimming at V came to 3 bases and at J to 7 bases, leaving 16 bases not matched to a gene. From germline, CDR1 is MGHRA and CDR2 YSYEKL. The CDR3 sequence is 17 residues long. This entry comes from a study of cytomegalovirus exposure and HLA in healthy donors. Donors showed nominal health when sampled, although they likely had unrecorded immune exposures. General study results and limits: In vitro, a few CMV-associated chains proved specific for CMV antigens. The authors assumed roughly uniform sequencing depth across donors for presence/absence analyses. Later analysis placed DRB1 highest and HLA-C lowest in TCR association rates, which differed by HLA locus.

The PCR contained 60 Vbeta and 13 Jbeta primers. Generated by immunoSEQ multiplex PCR, the TCRdb table keeps only in-frame clones and is missing some. The sample holds under 200,000 clones, 81% seen once. J is TRBJ2-5 and V is TRBV4-1; TRBD2 agrees at 8 bases. The sequenced sample was PBMCs. The TCR comes from a man in his forties or fifties in good health and CMV-seropositive. CDR3 bases: TGCGCCAGCAGCCACCCTAAAGGAGGGACTAGAGAGATGACCCAGTACTTC. Its protein product is CASSHPKGGTREMTQYF.